One TCR beta chain is described in this entry. As handled by the study authors: The assay estimated nucleated cells by amplifying reference gene primers. Sequenced by immunoSEQ multiplex PCR; TCRdb stores in-frame clones only, minus some. V and J calls and clone size are those listed in that table; D and trimming were worked out from the DNA. The data contain roughly 230,000 clones, roughly 90% of them singletons. These data are taken from a study of blood T cell repertoires in COVID-19. At the level of the study: The study drew acute and convalescent COVID-19 samples from the United States, Italy and Spain. Nucleic acid was either cDNA or gDNA, and it came from T cells, B-cell-depleted T cells, or PBMCs.

Seattle's enrolled individuals joined amid active infection and were then monitored longitudinally. Germline-derived CDR1 and CDR2 are SGHTA and FQGNSA. V gave up 0 bases and J gave up 7 bases, with 10 bases separating them. CDR3 length: 15 residues. The sample comprised peripheral blood. The clonotype comes from a woman aged 55-70 years with COVID-19, enrolled during active disease. The chain couples TRBV7-2 to TRBJ1-6; D is uncertain. This CDR3 reads CASSLASRPNSPLHF. In DNA, the CDR3 is TGTGCCAGCAGCTTAGCGTCCAGGCCGAATTCACCCCTCCACTTT.